The 32 T cell receptor beta chains presented below share a single source sample, sequenced in a study of blood T cell repertoires in COVID-19. Here immunoSEQ multiplex PCR was the method, and the copy in TCRdb shows in-frame clones only, minus some. The table includes 250,000 to 400,000 clones, 88% detected once. Sequences were obtained from peripheral blood. The receptors shown here come from a woman aged 25-40 years with COVID-19, enrolled during active disease.

The chain has TRBV24-1 and TRBJ2-5; D is perhaps TRBD1 (8 bases). The V gene lost 4 bases and the J gene lost 5 bases, with 16 bases spanning the gap. The CDR3 totals 15 residues. Germline loops: CDR1 KGHDR, CDR2 SFDVKD. The CDR3, as DNA: TGTGCCACCAGTGAAACAGGGGGGGTGTCGGAGACCCAGTACTTC. Residues: CATSETGGVSETQYF.

This chain joins TRBV10-2 and TRBJ2-5, with a tentative D call TRBD2 (6 bases). The CDR3 extends over 12 amino acids. Germline CDR1 reads WSHSY; CDR2 reads SAAADI. Trimming cost V 2 bases and J 9 bases, with 10 bases left between them. CDR3 amino acids: CASSEGGSAQYF. CDR3 DNA sequence: TGCGCCAGCAGTGAGGGAGGGAGTGCCCAGTACTTC.

This clone appeared once. The chain carries TRBV2 and TRBJ1-6; D gene uncertain. Germline lookup yields CDR1 SNHLY and CDR2 FYNNEI. V lost 1 base and J 6 bases, leaving 10 bases between the germline ends. The CDR3 has 15 residues. CDR3 bases: TGTGCCAGCAGTGAAGGGAGCACCTTTAATTCACCCCTCCACTTT. Translation gives CASSEGSTFNSPLHF.

V is TRBV4-2 and J is TRBJ2-3; 12 nucleotides match TRBD2. The CDR3 extends over 19 amino acids. J was trimmed by 2 bases and V by 0 bases; bases with no gene match: 9. Germline loops: CDR1 LGHNA, CDR2 YNFKEQ. CDR3 nucleotides: TGTGCCAGCAGCCAAGATTCGGGCCGACTAGCGGGGGACACAGATACGCAGTATTTT. This translates into CASSQDSGRLAGDTDTQYF.

This chain links TRBV4-3 with TRBJ1-1; 8 nucleotides align to TRBD1. After removal of 3 bases from V and 4 bases from J, the junction contained 4 bases not matched to a gene. This CDR3 region has 14 residues. Germline V gene lookup returns CDR1 LGHNA and CDR2 YSLEER. The CDR3 DNA reads TGCGCCAGCAGCCAGGGACAGGCTGGCACTGAAGCTTTCTTT. It codes for CASSQGQAGTEAFF.

As to this clone: An end of the junction differs from the germline gene, which may be a read error. The chain uses TRBV23-1 and TRBJ2-7; 8 nucleotides match TRBD1. TRBV23-1 counts as an open reading frame of uncertain function. The length of the CDR3 is 15 residues. The CDR3 region has the DNA TGCGCCAGCACTCAAGGGACAGGCGCCTCCTACGAGCAGTACTTC. Encoded protein: CASTQGTGASYEQYF.

The table lists this clone with a few counts. The rearrangement uses TRBV30 and TRBJ1-6; 7 nucleotides match TRBD1. Germline CDR1 and CDR2: GTSNPN and SVGIG (reference sequence). V trimming: 0 bases; J trimming: 7 bases; junction bases outside the gene matches: 3. The CDR3 runs to 14 residues. The chain's CDR3 is CAWSVRQGNSPLHF. The CDR3 coding sequence is TGTGCCTGGAGTGTACGACAGGGAAATTCACCCCTCCACTTT.

V usage is TRBV7-2 and J usage is TRBJ1-4, with 7 bases matching TRBD1. Trimming cost V 7 bases and J 6 bases; bases outside gene matches: 11. This CDR3 is built from 15 residues. Germline-derived CDR1 and CDR2 are SGHTA and FQGNSA. This CDR3 reads CASTLGGYRDEKLFF. The CDR3 nucleotides are TGTGCCAGCACCCTAGGGGGCTATAGGGATGAAAAACTGTTTTTT.

This chain uses TRBV29-1 with TRBJ1-5, with TRBD1 as a possible D gene (6 bases). V gave up 7 bases and J gave up 2 bases, with 15 bases separating them. This CDR3 has 14 amino acids. The V gene's germline CDR1 is SQVTM and CDR2 ANQGSEA. CDR3 protein: CSARGAGGNQPQHF. The CDR3 DNA is TGCAGCGCTCGGGGGGCAGGGGGCAATCAGCCCCAGCATTTT.

V and J are TRBV24-1 and TRBJ1-4; 10 bases align to TRBD1. CDR1 and CDR2 (germline): KGHDR, SFDVKD. The CDR3 is 15 amino acids. The J segment lost 8 bases and the V segment lost 4 bases, leaving 6 bases of the junction unmatched. The CDR3 is CATSDPTGGREKLFF. CDR3 nucleotide sequence: TGTGCCACCAGTGACCCGACAGGGGGCCGCGAAAAACTGTTTTTT.

CDR3 DNA sequence: TGTGCCAGCAGCACCCCCCTAGCGGGGGTTCTCGCGAACACCGGGGAGCTGTTTTTT. Its protein product is CASSTPLAGVLANTGELFF. The chain is built from TRBV11-2 and TRBJ2-2, with 10 bases matching TRBD2. Germline V gives CDR1 SGHAT, CDR2 FQNNGV. V dropped 5 bases and J dropped 0; count of bases not matched to a gene: 12. The CDR3 is 19 amino acids. Filled out from reference TRBV11-2 and TRBJ2-2, the complete variable domain reads EAGVAQSPRYKIIEKRQSVAFWCNPISGHATLYWYQQILGQGPKLLIQFQNNGVVDDSQLPKDRFSAERLKGVDSTLKIQPAKLEDSAVYLCASSTPLAGVLANTGELFFGEGSRLTVL.

This chain joins TRBV5-8 and TRBJ2-2, with D possibly being TRBD2 (6 bases). This CDR3 is built from 14 residues. V dropped 7 bases and J dropped 4 bases, with 14 bases sitting between them. Germline V gives CDR1 SGHTS, CDR2 YDEGEE. The CDR3 is CASPLGGLTGELFF. The CDR3 DNA reads as TGTGCCAGCCCATTGGGAGGTCTCACCGGGGAGCTGTTTTTT.

This clone has just a few counts. The rearrangement links TRBV4-1 to TRBJ2-1; possibly TRBD1 for D (5 bases). The CDR3 extends over 11 amino acids. Trimming took 5 bases from V and 7 from J, leaving 6 bases between them. Germline V gene lookup returns CDR1 MGHRA and CDR2 YSYEKL. CDR3 sequence (DNA): TGCGCCAGCAGCAGGGGAAATGAGCAGTTCTTC. Its protein is CASSRGNEQFF.

The V and J genes are TRBV5-5 and TRBJ1-5; 8 bases match TRBD1. Germline V CDR1 and CDR2: SGHKS, YYEKEE (reference sequence). This CDR3 has 15 amino acids. After removal of 4 bases from V and 7 bases from J, the junction contained 10 bases not matched to a gene. CDR3 DNA: TGTGCCAGCAGCAGTGATGACAGGGGAGACCAGCCCCAGCATTTT. Translated, it gives CASSSDDRGDQPQHF.

This chain uses TRBV18 with TRBJ1-1, with 9 bases lining up with TRBD1. CDR1 is KGHSH and CDR2 is LQKENI in the germline V gene. The length of the CDR3 is 15 residues. V lost 3 bases and J lost 4; bases outside the gene matches: 6. CDR3 DNA: TGTGCCAGCTCACCGGGACAGGGAGGAATCACTGAAGCTTTCTTT. It yields the protein CASSPGQGGITEAFF.

The V gene is TRBV6-5, the J gene TRBJ2-1; D is perhaps TRBD2 (6 bases). V lost 0 bases and J 6 bases, leaving 9 bases between the germline ends. Germline V gene sequence: CDR1 MNHEY, CDR2 SVGAGI. This CDR3 spans 14 amino acids. This CDR3 reads CASSYSEGPNEQFF. The CDR3, as DNA: TGTGCCAGCAGTTACTCGGAGGGGCCCAATGAGCAGTTCTTC.

The V gene is TRBV19, the J gene TRBJ2-5; 8 nucleotides agree with TRBD2. The CDR3 length is 11 residues. J was trimmed by 5 bases and V by 7 bases; bases with no gene match: 0. The germline CDR1 and CDR2 sequences are LNHDA and SQIVND (reference sequence). In DNA, the CDR3 is TGTGCCAGTACGGGGGGGGAGACCCAGTACTTC. Translated: CASTGGETQYF.

Only one count was recorded for this clone. The chain joins TRBV7-9 to TRBJ1-1, with 7 bases fitting TRBD1. The CDR3 extends over 15 amino acids. Germline V gene lookup returns CDR1 SEHNR and CDR2 FQNEAQ (reference sequence). V shed 5 bases, J shed 3 bases, and the junction held 9 bases outside the gene matches. This chain's CDR3 is CASSAWTGGDTEAFF. The CDR3 nucleotides read TGTGCCAGCAGCGCCTGGACAGGCGGGGACACTGAAGCTTTCTTT.

This clone was seen a single time. The J gene is TRBJ2-5, the V gene TRBV18, with 10 bases identical to TRBD2. The V gene's germline CDR1 is KGHSH and CDR2 LQKENI. V shed 2 bases, J shed 1 base, and the junction held 10 bases outside the gene matches. The CDR3 has 18 amino acids. The chain's CDR3 is CASSPVSLAGDFQETQYF. DNA of the CDR3: TGTGCCAGCTCACCAGTAAGCCTAGCGGGGGATTTCCAAGAGACCCAGTACTTC.

The rearrangement uses TRBV2 and TRBJ1-5, with TRBD1 as a possible D gene (5 bases). The V end lost 2 bases, the J end lost 4 bases, and 9 bases lay between the germline ends. The CDR3 is 14 residues long. CDR1 is SNHLY and CDR2 is FYNNEI in the germline V gene. In nucleotides, the CDR3 is TGTGCCAGCAGTGAATGGGGGGTAAATCAGCCCCAGCATTTT. Its protein product is CASSEWGVNQPQHF. The whole variable domain, remainder taken from reference TRBV2 and TRBJ1-5, is EPEVTQTPSHQVTQMGQEVILRCVPISNHLYFYWYRQILGQKVEFLVSFYNNEISEKSEIFDDQFSVERPDGSNFTLKIRSTKLEDSAMYFCASSEWGVNQPQHFGDGTRLSIL.

This clone was observed a handful of times. The J gene is TRBJ1-2, the V gene TRBV5-5, with 11 bases fitting TRBD1. V was clipped by 4 bases and J by 6 bases; unmatched bases: 5. This CDR3 is 14 amino acids long. The V gene's germline CDR1 is SGHKS and CDR2 YYEKEE (reference sequence). CDR3 residues: CASSKGQGAHGYTF. The CDR3 nucleotides are TGTGCCAGCAGCAAAGGACAGGGGGCGCATGGCTACACCTTC.

This chain links TRBV28 with TRBJ1-2; no clear D. The CDR3 totals 16 residues. CDR1 and CDR2 (germline): MDHEN, SYDVKM. With 3 bases removed from V and 5 bases from J, the gap between germline ends came to 19 bases. CDR3 in amino acids: CASSLFPRQVGYGYTF. The CDR3 nucleotides are TGTGCCAGCAGTTTGTTCCCCCGCCAGGTCGGATATGGCTACACCTTC.

The chain recombines TRBV7-9 with TRBJ1-2, with 7 bases lining up with TRBD1. CDR3 length: 13 amino acids. Unmatched junction bases numbered 3, after V lost 2 bases and J lost 6 bases. Germline CDR1 reads SEHNR; CDR2 reads FQNEAQ (reference sequence). The CDR3 spells CASSLRTGDGYTF. The CDR3 bases are TGTGCCAGCAGCTTACGTACAGGGGATGGCTACACCTTC.

A single count supports this clone. The rearrangement joins TRBV5-8 to TRBJ1-5, with TRBD1 as a possible D gene (6 bases). Germline CDR1 and CDR2: SGHTS and YDEGEE. CDR3 size: 14 residues. Trimming stripped 2 bases from V and 7 bases from J, with 13 bases between. CDR3 in amino acids: CASSFDRSGQPQHF. The CDR3 DNA follows: TGTGCCAGCAGCTTTGACAGGTCAGGGCAGCCCCAGCATTTT.

The chain is built from TRBV6-5 and TRBJ1-5; D may be TRBD1 (5 bases). V lost 6 bases and J 4 bases, leaving 13 bases between the germline ends. This CDR3 is 14 amino acids long. Germline V gene data show CDR1 as MNHEY and CDR2 as SVGAGI. The CDR3 protein is CASSLNRGNQPQHF. CDR3 DNA: TGTGCCAGCAGCCTAAACCGGGGGAATCAGCCCCAGCATTTT.

This chain links TRBV6-2 or TRBV6-3 with TRBJ2-7; the match to TRBD1 covers 7 bases. V lost 1 base, J lost 3 bases, and 18 bases stayed unmatched. In germline, CDR1 is MNHEY, CDR2 SVGEGT. CDR3 length: 19 amino acids. The CDR3 is CASSYFPTGFSNPSYEQYF. CDR3 sequence (DNA): TGTGCCAGCAGTTACTTTCCGACAGGGTTTTCTAATCCAAGCTACGAGCAGTACTTC.

The sample holds one count of this clone. The same CDR3 can be traced to other DNA sequences in this sample. V is TRBV9 and J is TRBJ1-3; 9 positions match TRBD1. This CDR3 has 15 amino acids. Trimming at V came to 3 bases and at J to 0 bases, leaving 1 base not matched to a gene. Germline values: CDR1 SGDLS, CDR2 YYNGEE. The CDR3 is CASSETGGSGNTIYF. CDR3 in DNA: TGTGCCAGCAGCGAGACAGGGGGCTCTGGAAACACCATATATTTT.

The chain recombines TRBV6-5 with TRBJ2-7, with 8 bases that match TRBD1. CDR3 size: 14 residues. With 7 bases clipped from V and 2 bases from J, the junction kept 7 bases outside the gene matches. Per germline, CDR1 MNHEY and CDR2 SVGAGI. The CDR3 region has the DNA TGTGCCAGCACACGTGAGACAGGGGCCTACGAGCAGTACGTC. Its translation is CASTRETGAYEQYV.

The chain has TRBV9 and TRBJ1-3, with D hard to call. CDR3 size: 14 residues. Germline lookup yields CDR1 SGDLS and CDR2 YYNGEE. Trimming pared 2 bases from V and 0 bases from J, leaving 6 bases between. The CDR3 bases are TGTGCCAGCAGCGTTGGCAACTCTGGAAACACCATATATTTT. Translating it yields CASSVGNSGNTIYF.

This clone was seen a single time. This rearrangement joins TRBV11-3 to TRBJ2-1, with 10 bases fitting TRBD2. V lost 2 bases to trimming and J lost 6 bases; unmatched junction nucleotides: 7. The CDR3 spans 16 residues. From germline, CDR1 is SGHNT and CDR2 YENEEA. CDR3 region: CASSLLIAGGFNEQFF. CDR3 DNA sequence: TGTGCCAGCAGCTTATTGATAGCGGGGGGTTTCAATGAGCAGTTCTTC.

V gene TRBV15 combines with J gene TRBJ2-6; D is undetermined. V lost 5 bases, J lost 4 bases, and 12 bases lay in between. Germline loops: CDR1 LNHNV, CDR2 YYDKDF (reference sequence). The CDR3 totals 15 residues. CDR3 DNA sequence: TGTGCCACCAGCGGAGCTTACATCGGGGCCAACGTCCTGACTTTC. Protein sequence: CATSGAYIGANVLTF.

The chain links TRBV15 to TRBJ2-2, with D unclear. The CDR3 covers 14 residues. Germline loops: CDR1 LNHNV, CDR2 YYDKDF (reference sequence). CDR3 sequence: CAAEDTTNTGELFF. In DNA, the CDR3 is TGTGCTGCTGAAGACACCACGAACACCGGGGAGCTGTTTTTT.